Listed below are T cell receptor beta chains from one sample, sequenced in a study of graft-versus-host responses after intestinal transplantation. The table came from immunoSEQ multiplex PCR; TCRdb's copy has only in-frame clones and leaves some out. The table lists roughly 6,000 clones, less than 70% of them singletons. The specimen was ileum tissue, collected 306 days after intestinal transplant. The receptors were sampled from a human patient who received an intestinal transplant, so some T cells may come from the graft donor. CDR3s include the opening cysteine and the closing phenylalanine or tryptophan. D genes are given only for firm matches. Rows give clone size only sometimes, using once, few, many, or a class for an expanded clone.

j_gene,v_gene,abundance,d_gene,CDR3nt,CDR3aa
TRBJ2-7,TRBV27,NA,TRBD2,TGTGCCACCACGACTCGGACTAGACGCGAGCAGTACTTC,CATTTRTRREQYF
TRBJ1-5,TRBV28,NA,NA,TGTGCCAGCGTCACAGGAGGCCTGAATCAGCCCCAGCATTTT,CASVTGGLNQPQHF
TRBJ1-5,TRBV5-4,medium-sized,NA,TGTGCCAGCAGCTGGGGGGGATTTCCGCGGAATCAGCCCCAGCATTTT,CASSWGGFPRNQPQHF
TRBJ2-7,TRBV6-1,NA,NA,TGTGCCAGCAGTGAAGAGGTGGGGCAGTACTTC,CASSEEVGQYF
TRBJ2-7,TRBV6-7,NA,NA,TGTGCCAAACGGACAGCGGCTACTTACGAGCAGTACTTC,CAKRTAATYEQYF
TRBJ2-7,TRBV28,NA,NA,TGTGCCAGCAGTTTGGTAGATCACATCGCCTACGAGCAGTACTTC,CASSLVDHIAYEQYF
TRBJ1-3,TRBV19,NA,NA,TGTGCCAGTACCCCGGACAGACTCTCTGGAAACACCATATATTTT,CASTPDRLSGNTIYF
TRBJ2-2,TRBV7-4,NA,NA,TGTGCCAGCAGCACGCAGGGAACGAACACCGGGGAGCTGTTTTTT,CASSTQGTNTGELFF
TRBJ2-3,TRBV9,few,NA,TGTGCCAGCAGCCAGCGGACTGCCGGTGATACGCAGTATTTT,CASSQRTAGDTQYF
TRBJ2-7,TRBV6-5,once,NA,TGTGCCAGCAGTTACTCGAAAGCCAGGGGCCACGAGCAGTACTTC,CASSYSKARGHEQYF
TRBJ2-1,TRBV27,NA,NA,TGTGCCAGCACGGCGAGCTCCTACAATGAGCAGTTCTTC,CASTASSYNEQFF
TRBJ1-5,TRBV18,few,NA,TGTGCCAGCTCACCGCGGGGAGCGGCCCAGCCCCAGCATTTT,CASSPRGAAQPQHF
TRBJ2-7,TRBV28,NA,NA,TGTGCCAGCAGTTTAAATACCTACGAGCAGTACTTC,CASSLNTYEQYF
TRBJ2-2,TRBV19,NA,NA,TGTGCCAGTAGTATAGACAGGAGGCAGGGAGTCTCTAAAACGGAGCTGTTTTTT,CASSIDRRQGVSKTELFF
TRBJ2-3,TRBV18,NA,TRBD1,TGTGCCAGCTCACCAGGGACAGGGGGCCGGGGCACAGATACGCAGTATTTT,CASSPGTGGRGTDTQYF
TRBJ2-7,TRBV28,NA,TRBD2,TGTGCCAGCAGTTCCACTAGCGGGAGGTACTACGAGCAGTACTTC,CASSSTSGRYYEQYF
TRBJ1-2,TRBV28,few,NA,TGTGCCAGCAGTTTAAGGGGACTTGGCTACACCTTC,CASSLRGLGYTF
TRBJ2-7,TRBV28,NA,TRBD1,TGTGCCAGCAGTTTATCCCCCGGACAGGACTCCTACGAGCAGTACTTC,CASSLSPGQDSYEQYF
TRBJ2-7,TRBV21-1,NA,NA,TGTGCCAGCAGCAAAAAAAGACGGTTCTACGAGCAGTACTTC,CASSKKRRFYEQYF
TRBJ1-4,TRBV11-2,few,TRBD1,TGTGCCAGCAGCCATGGACAGGGGAGTGAAAAACTGTTTTTT,CASSHGQGSEKLFF
TRBJ1-2,TRBV7-8,NA,NA,TGTGCCAGCAGCCTAAGGACTAGTCCCGGTCACTATGGCTACACCTTC,CASSLRTSPGHYGYTF
TRBJ2-5,TRBV7-3,NA,NA,TGTGCCAGCAGCTTAACTGGGGGAGAAGAGACCCAGTACTTC,CASSLTGGEETQYF
TRBJ2-7,TRBV5-6,NA,NA,TGTGCCAGCAGCCCGACTTCGCCCCGGGCCTACGAGCAGTACTTC,CASSPTSPRAYEQYF
TRBJ2-4,TRBV10-2,NA,NA,TGCGCCAGCAGTGAACAGAGGACAGACCGGATTCAGTACTTC,CASSEQRTDRIQYF
TRBJ2-7,TRBV7-2,NA,NA,TGTGCCAGCAGCTTAGAGTCTAGTGGTTCCTACGAGCAGTACTTC,CASSLESSGSYEQYF
TRBJ2-2,TRBV25-1,NA,TRBD2,TGTGCCAGCAGTGAACTAGCGGGAGACACCGGGGAGCTGTTTTTT,CASSELAGDTGELFF
TRBJ1-4,TRBV11-2,NA,TRBD1,TGTGCCAGCAGCAGCCGGGACAGACCTCTTGGAAAACTGTTTTTT,CASSSRDRPLGKLFF
TRBJ1-3,TRBV11-3,NA,TRBD1,TGTGCCAGCAGCTCCATTCGACAGGGGAACACCATATATTTT,CASSSIRQGNTIYF
TRBJ1-1,TRBV7-3,NA,NA,TGTGCCAGCAGCTTAGACAGGAACACTGAAGCTTTCTTT,CASSLDRNTEAFF
TRBJ2-7,TRBV5-4,once,NA,TGTGCCAGCAGCTTAGGGATCGAGCAGTACTTC,CASSLGIEQYF
TRBJ1-2,TRBV19,NA,NA,TGTGCCAGTACTGAGACCCTCCTCTATGGCTACACCTTC,CASTETLLYGYTF
TRBJ2-5,TRBV7-2,NA,NA,TGTGCCAGCAGCTTCCACCTAAACCAAGAGACCCAGTACTTC,CASSFHLNQETQYF
TRBJ2-2,TRBV4-3,NA,TRBD2,TGCGCCAGCAGCCAACTAGCGGGGGGGCCTAGCGGGGAGCTGTTTTTT,CASSQLAGGPSGELFF
TRBJ2-7,TRBV7-9,once,TRBD1,TGTGCCAGCAGCCCGGACAGGGTTGACGAGCAGTACTTC,CASSPDRVDEQYF
TRBJ2-1,TRBV7-2,NA,TRBD2,TGTGCCAGCAGCTCAAGGACTAGCGGGGAGGGGGCCTACAATGAGCAGTTCTTC,CASSSRTSGEGAYNEQFF
TRBJ2-7,TRBV19,NA,NA,TGTGCCAGTAGTATTGGCAGGTCCTACGAGCAGTACTTC,CASSIGRSYEQYF
TRBJ1-6,TRBV27,NA,NA,TGTGCCAGCAGTTTCCGGGGGACCAATTCACCCCTCCACTTT,CASSFRGTNSPLHF
TRBJ2-6,TRBV18,NA,TRBD2,TGTGCCAGCGCGGGGGGAGGTCGCTCTGGGGCCAACGTCCTGACTTTC,CASAGGGRSGANVLTF
TRBJ1-2,TRBV7-8,NA,NA,TGTGCCAGCAGTAGCCACCCCTACAGGGGCTACACCTTC,CASSSHPYRGYTF
TRBJ2-2,TRBV6-5,few,TRBD1,TGTGCCAGCAGTTGGGACAGGGACTACACCGGGGAGCTGTTTTTT,CASSWDRDYTGELFF
TRBJ1-5,TRBV11-3,NA,NA,TGTGCCAGCAGCTTAGATCAACAGGGTGTAAGGGTAAATCAGCCCCAGCATTTT,CASSLDQQGVRVNQPQHF
TRBJ1-5,TRBV12-5,NA,NA,TGTGCTAGTGGTTTGTCTATAGGGCCCGGCAGCAATCAGCCCCAGCATTTT,CASGLSIGPGSNQPQHF
TRBJ2-3,TRBV7-2,NA,NA,TGTGCCAGCAAAATCACCCATAAAATCACAGATACGCAGTATTTT,CASKITHKITDTQYF
TRBJ2-2,TRBV4-3,NA,TRBD2,TGCGCCAGCAGCCAAGATAGTAGTACGGGAGGGCTGGCCGGGGAGCTGTTTTTT,CASSQDSSTGGLAGELFF
TRBJ1-2,TRBV14,NA,TRBD1,TGTGCCAGCAGCCAAGGACAGGGGGGCTACACCTTC,CASSQGQGGYTF
TRBJ1-2,TRBV2,once,NA,TGTGCCAGCAGAGTACAGGGAGGGAAGAACTATGGCTACACCTTC,CASRVQGGKNYGYTF